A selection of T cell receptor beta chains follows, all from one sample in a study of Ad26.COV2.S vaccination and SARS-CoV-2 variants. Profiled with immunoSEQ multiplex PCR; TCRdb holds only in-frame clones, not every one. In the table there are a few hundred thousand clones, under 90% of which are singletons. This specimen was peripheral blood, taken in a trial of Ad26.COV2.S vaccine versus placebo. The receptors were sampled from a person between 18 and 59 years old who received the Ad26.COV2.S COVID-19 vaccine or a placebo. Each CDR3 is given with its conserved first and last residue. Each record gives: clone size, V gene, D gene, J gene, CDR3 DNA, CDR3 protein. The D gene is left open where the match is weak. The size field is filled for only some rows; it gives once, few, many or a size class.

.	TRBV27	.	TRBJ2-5	TGTGCCAGCAGTTTAAATGGTTGGGAGGAGACCCAGTACTTC	CASSLNGWEETQYF
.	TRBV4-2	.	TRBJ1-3	TGTGCCAGCAGCCAAGAGATGGGAAACACCATATATTTT	CASSQEMGNTIYF
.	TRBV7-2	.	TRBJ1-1	TGTGCCAGCAGCTTCGGGGGAAACACTGAAGCTTTCTTT	CASSFGGNTEAFF
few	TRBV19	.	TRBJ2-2	TGTGCCAGTAGTATAGATCCTGGGGTTGGCGGGGAGCTGTTTTTT	CASSIDPGVGGELFF
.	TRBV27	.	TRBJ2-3	TGTGCCAGCAGTGGGGGGACATCACCTACGCAGTATTTT	CASSGGTSPTQYF
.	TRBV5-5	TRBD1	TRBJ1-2	TGTGCCAGCAGCCCGGGACAGAAGGATGGCTACACCTTC	CASSPGQKDGYTF
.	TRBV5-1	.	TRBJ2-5	TGCGCCAGCAGCATTCTCCGGGAGACCCAGTACTTC	CASSILRETQYF
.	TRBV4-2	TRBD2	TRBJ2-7	TGTGCCAGCAGCCAAGATGGGGGGGTTGGGAGCTCCTACGAGCAGTACTTC	CASSQDGGVGSSYEQYF
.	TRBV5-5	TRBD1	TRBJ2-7	TGTGCCAGCAGCGCCGGGACAGCCTACGAGCAGTACTTC	CASSAGTAYEQYF
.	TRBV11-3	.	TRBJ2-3	TGTGCCAGCAGCTTGGGCCGCACAGATACGCAGTATTTT	CASSLGRTDTQYF
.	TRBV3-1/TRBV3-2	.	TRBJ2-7	TGTGCCAGCGGCCTAGGGGCGCAGTACTTC	CASGLGAQYF
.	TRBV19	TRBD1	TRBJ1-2	TGTGCCAGTAGCCCAACAGGGGGTCGATATGGCTACACCTTC	CASSPTGGRYGYTF
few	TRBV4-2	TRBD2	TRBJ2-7	TGTGCCAGCAGCCAAGAGGTCACTAGCGGGACTGTCGAGCAGTACTTC	CASSQEVTSGTVEQYF
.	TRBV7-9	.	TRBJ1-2	TGTGCCAGCAGCTTAGAGGCAGGGGCCTATGGCTACACCTTC	CASSLEAGAYGYTF
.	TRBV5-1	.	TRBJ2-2	TGCGCCAGCAGCTTGGGGGAGGGACAGAGGAACACCGGGGAGCTGTTTTTT	CASSLGEGQRNTGELFF
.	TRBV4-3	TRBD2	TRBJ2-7	TGCGCCAGCAGCCAAAAACGACGGGGACTAGCGGGGGGCTCTAGGGAGCAGTACTTC	CASSQKRRGLAGGSREQYF
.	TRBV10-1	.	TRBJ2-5	TGCGCCAGCAGTGAGTCGGCCTTGGAGACCCAGTACTTC	CASSESALETQYF
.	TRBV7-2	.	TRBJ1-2	TGTGCCAGCAGCTTACAGTCCCTTTCGGGTGGCTACACCTTC	CASSLQSLSGGYTF
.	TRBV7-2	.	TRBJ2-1	TGTGCCAGCAGCCCCGCTATGACGGGATACAATGAGCAGTTCTTC	CASSPAMTGYNEQFF
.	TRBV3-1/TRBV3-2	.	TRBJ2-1	TGTGCCAGCAGCCAAATGGCTCGGGTCTACAATGAGCAGTTCTTC	CASSQMARVYNEQFF
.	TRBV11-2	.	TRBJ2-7	TGTGCCAGCAGCTTAGATCGTAGGCTCAAGGAGCAGTACTTC	CASSLDRRLKEQYF
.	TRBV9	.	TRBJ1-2	TGTGCCAGCAGCGTAGAGCCCTACAGGGCCGGATTCGATGGCTACACCTTC	CASSVEPYRAGFDGYTF
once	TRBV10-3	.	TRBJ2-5	TGTGCCATCAGTAATGGGGTCTCGCGGGAGACCCAGTACTTC	CAISNGVSRETQYF
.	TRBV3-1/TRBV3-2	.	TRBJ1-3	TGTGCCAGCAGTCTCGCCGGGGCGTCTGGAAACACCATATATTTT	CASSLAGASGNTIYF
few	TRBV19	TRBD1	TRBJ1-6	TGTGCCAGTAGCCCTTTGGGACAGGGGGGATCACCCCTCCACTTT	CASSPLGQGGSPLHF
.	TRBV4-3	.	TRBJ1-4	TGCGCCAGCAGCCAGGACAGAGCAACTAATGAAAAACTGTTTTTT	CASSQDRATNEKLFF
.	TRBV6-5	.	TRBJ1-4	TGTGCCAGCACGTCCAGGGTCTTTAATGAAAAACTGTTTTTT	CASTSRVFNEKLFF
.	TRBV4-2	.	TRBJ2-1	TGTGCCAGCAGTCTCATAGCGGCAGAGGGTGAGCAGTTCTTC	CASSLIAAEGEQFF
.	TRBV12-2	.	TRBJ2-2	TGTGCAAGTCGCTTAGGTCAGCCATTTAGAGCGAACACCGGGGAGCTGTTTTTT	CASRLGQPFRANTGELFF
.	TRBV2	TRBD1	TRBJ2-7	TGTGCCAGCAGTGAAAACAGACAGGGGCACTCCTACGAGCAGTACTTC	CASSENRQGHSYEQYF
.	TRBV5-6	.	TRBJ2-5	TGTGCCAGCAGCCTGGGTGGTGGGGAGACCCAGTACTTC	CASSLGGGETQYF
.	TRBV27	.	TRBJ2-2	TGTGCCAGCAGTTGGGGAGGGAACACCGGGGAGCTGTTTTTT	CASSWGGNTGELFF
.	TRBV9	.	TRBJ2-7	TGTGCCAGCAGCGTCGGACAAGGAGGGTACGAGCAGTACTTC	CASSVGQGGYEQYF
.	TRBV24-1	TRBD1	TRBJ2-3	TGTGCCACCAGTGATCCGGGACAGAGCGCAGATACGCAGTATTTT	CATSDPGQSADTQYF
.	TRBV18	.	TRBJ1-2	TGTGCCAGCTCACCACCTATGTCTAACTACGGCTACACCTTC	CASSPPMSNYGYTF
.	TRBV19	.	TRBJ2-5	TGTGCCAGTAGTATAGGCCGGGAACGGTCAGAGACCCAGTACTTC	CASSIGRERSETQYF
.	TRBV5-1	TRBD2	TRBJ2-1	TGCGCCAGCAGCTTGGATCCGCCAAGCGGGGGCTGGTACAATGAGCAGTTCTTC	CASSLDPPSGGWYNEQFF